This T cell receptor beta chain was recovered during a study of T-cell memory formation after mild COVID-19. TCRdb called the 5' RACE reads again in MiXCR, with one record for every CDR3 protein. The sample carries a few hundred thousand distinct CDR3 sequences, approximately 19% recorded once. General study findings and limits: Still unconfirmed is whether the second-wave clones peaking on day 37 recognized SARS-CoV-2. Cross-reactive memory appears to have joined, as suggested by some responding clones showing up in pre-infection memory.

This clonotype was counted ten times or more. Its antigen remains unknown. V shed 5 bases and J shed 11 bases, with 22 bases lying between them. The CDR3 is 14 amino acids. From germline, CDR1 is SGHKS and CDR2 YYEKEE (reference sequence). The sequence came from a man aged 18 to 35 who had mild COVID-19 (a few samples of this study predate the infection). Cell type and time point are not known. The chain joins TRBV5-5 to TRBJ1-1; D possibly corresponds to TRBD1 (5 bases). The source material was PBMCs or a T cell subset sorted from them (not recorded which). CDR3: CASRSIRGGVRAFF. CDR3 nucleotide sequence: TGTGCCAGCAGGTCGATTAGGGGAGGAGTACGCGCTTTCTTT. Variable domain in full (rest from reference TRBV5-5 and TRBJ1-1): DAGVTQSPTHLIKTRGQQVTLRCSPISGHKSVSWYQQVLGQGPQFIFQYYEKEERGRGNFPDRFSARQFPNYSSELNVNALLLGDSALYLCASRSIRGGVRAFFGQGTRLTVV.